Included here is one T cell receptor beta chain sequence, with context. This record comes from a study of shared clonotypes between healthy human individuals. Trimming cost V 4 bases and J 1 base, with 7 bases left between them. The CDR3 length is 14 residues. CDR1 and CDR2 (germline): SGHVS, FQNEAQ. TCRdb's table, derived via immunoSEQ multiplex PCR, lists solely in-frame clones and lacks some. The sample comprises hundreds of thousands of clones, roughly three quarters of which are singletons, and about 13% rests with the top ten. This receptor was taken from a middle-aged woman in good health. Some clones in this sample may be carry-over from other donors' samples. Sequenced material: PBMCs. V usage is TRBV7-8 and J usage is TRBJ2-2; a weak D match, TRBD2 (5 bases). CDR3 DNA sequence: TGTGCCAGCAGCTCGGGAAAGAACACCGGGGAGCTGTTTTTT. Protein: CASSSGKNTGELFF.